These 31 T cell receptor beta chains share one sample of origin, sequenced in a study of blood T cell repertoires in COVID-19. Using immunoSEQ multiplex PCR, the repertoire was profiled, and TCRdb retains in-frame clones only, with some absent. Of 350,000 to 400,000 clones listed, around 89% are singletons. Source material: PBMCs or T cells enriched from blood (not recorded which). These receptors were obtained from a woman aged 25 to 39 with acute COVID-19.

This chain uses TRBV7-9 with TRBJ1-4; D not resolved. This CDR3 is built from 13 residues. The germline V gene has CDR1 SEHNR and CDR2 FQNEAQ (reference sequence). The V end lost 3 bases, the J end lost 6 bases, and 8 bases lay between the germline ends. This CDR3 is CASSLMGDEKLFF. The CDR3 DNA is TGTGCCAGCAGCTTGATGGGAGATGAAAAACTGTTTTTT. The full variable domain, with the rest looked up from reference TRBV7-9 and TRBJ1-4, is DTGVSQNPRHKITKRGQNVTFRCDPISEHNRLYWYRQTLGQGPEFLTYFQNEAQLEKSRLLSDRFSAERPKGSFSTLEIQRTEQGDSAMYLCASSLMGDEKLFFGSGTQLSVL.

The V call is TRBV5-1, the J call TRBJ2-1, with D perhaps matching TRBD2 (6 bases). V lost 4 bases and J 8 bases, leaving 13 bases between the germline ends. CDR3 size: 13 residues. In germline, CDR1 is SGHRS, CDR2 YFSETQ. The CDR3 DNA reads TGCGCCAGCAGCAGAACTAGCTTCGATGAGCAGTTCTTC. The encoded protein is CASSRTSFDEQFF.

This clone was observed once. The chain recombines TRBV5-6 with TRBJ1-2; D uncertain. The V end lost 0 bases, the J end lost 8 bases, and 11 bases lay between the germline ends. CDR1 is SGHDT and CDR2 is YYEEEE in the germline V gene. This CDR3 has 13 residues. CDR3 sequence reads: CASSLGRRVGYTF. As DNA, the CDR3 is TGTGCCAGCAGCTTGGGAAGGCGGGTCGGCTACACCTTC.

The chain's CDR3 is CASSPGTRADTQYF. Written as DNA, the CDR3 is TGCGCCAGCAGCCCCGGTACCCGGGCAGATACGCAGTATTTT. V usage is TRBV5-1 and J usage is TRBJ2-3; D is undetermined. V gave up 4 bases and J gave up 4 bases, with 13 bases separating them. Germline V gene data show CDR1 as SGHRS and CDR2 as YFSETQ. The CDR3 runs to 14 residues.

The V and J genes are TRBV19 and TRBJ1-2; 7 bases agree with TRBD1. The CDR3 loop spans 15 amino acids. Trimming removed 5 bases from V and 2 bases from J; junction bases left unmatched: 8. The V gene's germline CDR1 is LNHDA and CDR2 SQIVND (reference sequence). CDR3 sequence reads: CASSLKDRQNYGYTF. CDR3 nucleotides: TGTGCCAGTAGTCTAAAGGACAGGCAAAACTATGGCTACACCTTC.

CDR3 sequence (DNA): TGTGCCAGCAGCCCCCCAACTGTTTTAGCCAAAAACATTCAGTACTTC. This translates into CASSPPTVLAKNIQYF. The V and J genes are TRBV28 and TRBJ2-4, with D unclear. The CDR3 extends over 16 amino acids. Germline V lookup: CDR1 MDHEN, CDR2 SYDVKM. The V gene lost 6 bases and the J gene lost 0 bases, with 15 bases spanning the gap.

The rearrangement links TRBV12-5 to TRBJ1-1; tentative D call: TRBD1 (6 bases). Germline V gene lookup returns CDR1 LGHNT and CDR2 FRNRAP. The CDR3 sequence is 15 residues long. Trimming took off 0 bases at V and 3 bases at J, with 11 bases between the two ends. CDR3 coding DNA: TGTGCTAGTGGTTTGGTACGGGAGGGGGACACTGAAGCTTTCTTT. The encoded protein is CASGLVREGDTEAFF. The variable domain in full, completed from reference TRBV12-5 and TRBJ1-1, reads DARVTQTPRHKVTEMGQEVTMRCQPILGHNTVFWYRQTMMQGLELLAYFRNRAPLDDSGMPKDRFSAEMPDATLATLKIQPSEPRDSAVYFCASGLVREGDTEAFFGQGTRLTVV.

The chain combines TRBV3-1 (or the pseudogene TRBV3-2) with TRBJ2-1, with 10 nucleotides matching TRBD2. CDR3 length equals 15 residues. Germline V CDR1 and CDR2: LGHDT, YNNKEL (reference sequence). Trimming cost V 2 bases and J 4 bases; bases outside gene matches: 2. The CDR3 DNA sequence: TGTGCCAGCAGCCAAACTAGCGGGGTTTACAATGAGCAGTTCTTC. Protein product: CASSQTSGVYNEQFF.

The V gene is TRBV11-2, the J gene TRBJ1-6, with 8 bases identical to TRBD1. V shed 1 base, J shed 6 bases, and the junction held 11 bases outside the gene matches. The CDR3 contains 18 residues. The germline CDR1 and CDR2 sequences are SGHAT and FQNNGV. In nucleotides, the CDR3 is TGTGCCAGCAGCTTAGTACCCGACAGGGGCAGTGGTAATTCACCCCTCCACTTT. As protein: CASSLVPDRGSGNSPLHF.

The V gene is TRBV7-8, the J gene TRBJ1-4; 7 bases line up with TRBD1. Trimming at V came to 5 bases and at J to 6 bases, leaving 9 bases not matched to a gene. The length of the CDR3 is 15 residues. In germline, CDR1 is SGHVS, CDR2 FQNEAQ. CDR3 residues: CASSRRGTEYEKLFF. Here the CDR3 DNA reads TGTGCCAGCAGCCGGCGCGGGACAGAGTATGAAAAACTGTTTTTT.

This chain uses TRBV24-1 with TRBJ2-7; the D gene is possibly TRBD1 (6 bases). V was clipped by 7 bases and J by 3 bases, with 24 bases between them. Germline lookup yields CDR1 KGHDR and CDR2 SFDVKD. The CDR3 has 17 residues. The CDR3 bases are TGTGCCACCAGCAAAATAAAGGGGCAGGGACATAACTACGAGCAGTACTTC. This gives the protein CATSKIKGQGHNYEQYF.

The genes are TRBV28 and TRBJ2-3, with 10 bases that match TRBD2. CDR1 and CDR2 from the germline V gene are MDHEN and SYDVKM. This CDR3 region has 15 residues. The junction had 6 bases not matched to a gene; V was cut back by 4 bases and J by 5 bases. The CDR3 is CASSYPSGGVDTQYF. CDR3 in DNA: TGTGCCAGCAGTTATCCTAGCGGGGGAGTAGATACGCAGTATTTT.

This clone was counted between two and nine times. This chain links TRBV6-5 with TRBJ1-2, with 7 positions matching TRBD1. The CDR3 extends over 13 amino acids. The V gene end was trimmed by 6 bases and the J gene end by 3 bases; junction bases not matched to a gene: 4. CDR1 and CDR2 from the germline V gene are MNHEY and SVGAGI. The CDR3 DNA is TGTGCCAGCAGGACGGGACAGTACTATGGCTACACCTTC. Its translation is CASRTGQYYGYTF.

V gene TRBV7-3 combines with J gene TRBJ2-1, with 13 bases aligning to TRBD2. Germline CDR1 reads SGHTA; CDR2 reads FQGTGA. This CDR3 has 14 residues. The V gene end was trimmed by 3 bases and the J gene end by 14 bases; junction bases not matched to a gene: 7. The CDR3 nucleotides are TGTGCCAGCAGCTTGACGGGACTAGCGGGGAGGGAGTTCTTC. It yields the protein CASSLTGLAGREFF.

The chain uses TRBV19 and TRBJ2-7, with 8 bases matching TRBD1. Germline trimming cut 2 bases from V and 3 bases from J; bases unmatched to any gene: 3. Germline-derived CDR1 and CDR2 are LNHDA and SQIVND (reference sequence). This CDR3 has 14 amino acids. This chain's CDR3 is CASSISGQVYEQYF. The DNA for the CDR3 is TGTGCCAGTAGTATATCGGGACAGGTCTACGAGCAGTACTTC.

The CDR3 sequence: CASSFRDSSHGYTF. CDR3 coding DNA: TGTGCCAGCAGCTTTAGGGACAGTAGTCATGGCTACACCTTC. V is TRBV7-9 and J is TRBJ1-2; 7 positions match TRBD1. The germline CDR1 and CDR2 sequences are SEHNR and FQNEAQ (reference sequence). Trimming at V came to 3 bases and at J to 6 bases, leaving 7 bases not matched to a gene. The CDR3 contains 14 residues.

The V gene is TRBV28, the J gene TRBJ1-3; the D gene is possibly TRBD1 (5 bases). Germline V gene sequence: CDR1 MDHEN, CDR2 SYDVKM. The CDR3 has 14 residues. Deletions cut 3 bases from V and 0 bases from J, with 6 bases between. The CDR3, as DNA: TGTGCCAGCAGTTTGGGGCACTCTGGAAACACCATATATTTT. This encodes CASSLGHSGNTIYF.

This clone was seen a few times. The CDR3 is CASSLGDRPWQETQYF. As DNA, the CDR3 is TGCGCCAGCAGCTTGGGGGACAGGCCCTGGCAAGAGACCCAGTACTTC. This rearrangement joins TRBV5-1 to TRBJ2-5, with TRBD1 identical over 8 bases. Germline V gene sequence: CDR1 SGHRS, CDR2 YFSETQ. This CDR3 is built from 16 residues. Trimming at V came to 0 bases and at J to 2 bases, leaving 6 bases not matched to a gene.

The CDR3 is CAAGPGAQYF. CDR3 nucleotides: TGTGCCGCAGGGCCCGGAGCGCAGTATTTT. The J gene is TRBJ2-3, the V gene TRBV24-1, with D possibly being TRBD1 (5 bases). Germline values: CDR1 KGHDR, CDR2 SFDVKD. The CDR3 length is 10 residues. With 12 bases removed from V and 10 bases from J, the gap between germline ends came to 13 bases.

This chain uses TRBV3-1 (or the pseudogene TRBV3-2) with TRBJ1-6; the D is unclear. This CDR3 region has 15 residues. Per germline, CDR1 LGHDT and CDR2 YNNKEL (reference sequence). Trimming left V 2 bases short and J 6 bases short, with 11 bases between. The CDR3 DNA sequence: TGTGCCAGCAGCCAAAGATCACAGTTTAATTCACCCCTCCACTTT. It encodes CASSQRSQFNSPLHF.

The chain uses TRBV19 and TRBJ2-7, with D possibly TRBD1 on 5 matching bases. In germline, CDR1 is LNHDA, CDR2 SQIVND (reference sequence). V was pared by 1 base and J by 3 bases, with 16 bases between. The CDR3 has 16 amino acids. CDR3 sequence: CASSIGKQDNDYEQYF. The CDR3 DNA follows: TGTGCCAGTAGTATAGGGAAGCAGGACAACGACTACGAGCAGTACTTC.

In its sample, this clone was seen a few times. CDR3 region: CASSAQRGLDTQYF. As DNA, the CDR3 is TGTGCCAGCAGCGCGCAGAGGGGGCTAGATACGCAGTATTTT. J is TRBJ2-3 and V is TRBV2, with 7 bases lining up with TRBD1. Germline-derived CDR1 and CDR2 are SNHLY and FYNNEI. The CDR3 runs to 14 residues. Losses at the gene ends were 6 bases for V and 5 bases for J; bases not matched to a gene: 8. Full variable domain (outside the CDR3, taken from reference TRBV2 and TRBJ2-3): EPEVTQTPSHQVTQMGQEVILRCVPISNHLYFYWYRQILGQKVEFLVSFYNNEISEKSEIFDDQFSVERPDGSNFTLKIRSTKLEDSAMYFCASSAQRGLDTQYFGPGTRLTVL.

This rearrangement joins TRBV7-2 to TRBJ2-7, with 7 bases aligning to TRBD1. From germline, CDR1 is SGHTA and CDR2 FQGNSA. Trimming took 2 bases from V and 2 from J; bases not matched to a gene: 6. CDR3 size: 15 residues. CDR3 protein: CASSLMGQLAYEQYF. CDR3 DNA sequence: TGTGCCAGCAGCTTAATGGGACAGCTAGCCTACGAGCAGTACTTC.

This clone was detected a few times. The J gene is TRBJ2-2, the V gene TRBV7-9; 9 bases fit TRBD1. CDR3 length equals 13 residues. V was clipped by 5 bases and J by 15 bases; unmatched bases: 10. Germline V CDR1 and CDR2: SEHNR, FQNEAQ (reference sequence). The CDR3 bases are TGTGCCAGCAGCCCGACAGGGGGGAATTGGTTGTTTTTT. The encoded protein is CASSPTGGNWLFF.

This chain uses TRBV27 with TRBJ2-7; TRBD1 matches at 7 bases. CDR1 is MNHEY, CDR2 SMNVEV, per germline (reference sequence). The CDR3 loop spans 16 amino acids. The V and J ends lost 5 bases and 1 base, in that order; junction bases with no gene match: 11. The CDR3 loop reads CASSLKGGSRSYEQYF. CDR3 nucleotide sequence: TGTGCCAGCAGTCTTAAAGGGGGCTCTAGATCCTACGAGCAGTACTTC.

The V gene is TRBV7-2, the J gene TRBJ2-7; TRBD2 matches at 10 bases. CDR1 is SGHTA and CDR2 is FQGNSA in the germline V gene. The V and J ends lost 1 base and 3 bases, in that order; junction bases with no gene match: 3. This CDR3 is built from 15 residues. The CDR3 bases are TGTGCCAGCAGCTTAGAGGTAGCGGGGGGCTACGAGCAGTACTTC. Its protein product is CASSLEVAGGYEQYF.

This chain links TRBV7-2 with TRBJ2-7, with 9 bases aligning to TRBD2. J gave up 7 bases and V 0 bases, and 1 base lay outside the gene matches. CDR3 length: 13 residues. CDR1 is SGHTA, CDR2 FQGNSA, per germline. In DNA form, the CDR3 reads TGTGCCAGCAGCTTAGCTGCGGGGGGGGAGCAGTACTTC. It specifies CASSLAAGGEQYF.

The genes are TRBV29-1 and TRBJ1-3, with D unclear. The CDR3 is 21 amino acids. Between the trimmed V and J ends, which lost 8 bases and 3 bases, there was a span of 38 bases. CDR1 is SQVTM, CDR2 ANQGSEA, per germline. CDR3 coding DNA: TGCAGCCAGCGTTGCTCGCTATCCGGGAGAACGGGTCGCTCTTGTGGAAACACCATATATTTT. Protein sequence: CSQRCSLSGRTGRSCGNTIYF.

The chain employs TRBV5-1 and TRBJ2-7, with D maybe TRBD1 (6 bases). V gave up 0 bases and J gave up 1 base, with 11 bases separating them. CDR3 length: 15 amino acids. Germline CDR1 and CDR2: SGHRS and YFSETQ. The CDR3: CASSLGQDISYEQYF. CDR3 nucleotides: TGCGCCAGCAGCTTGGGACAGGATATTTCCTACGAGCAGTACTTC. Looking up the rest from reference TRBV5-1 and TRBJ2-7 gives the full variable domain: KAGVTQTPRYLIKTRGQQVTLSCSPISGHRSVSWYQQTPGQGLQFLFEYFSETQRNKGNFPGRFSGRQFSNSRSEMNVSTLELGDSALYLCASSLGQDISYEQYFGPGTRLTVT.

This chain links TRBV27 with TRBJ1-2; tentatively, D is TRBD1 (5 bases). The CDR3 is 17 amino acids. V was shortened by 5 bases and J by 2 bases, with 21 bases between the two germline ends. The germline CDR1 and CDR2 sequences are MNHEY and SMNVEV (reference sequence). The CDR3 bases are TGTGCCAGCAGTCCACCCAGGACAAGGGGTCTAAACTATGGCTACACCTTC. This translates into CASSPPRTRGLNYGYTF.

On this clone itself: At one of its ends the junction is not consistent with the germline gene, which may arise from a read error. CDR3 bases: TGCGCCAGCGGAAGGTTCGAGGGTCGGGTTAACTTC. It translates to CASGRFEGRVNF. V usage is TRBV10-2 and J usage is TRBJ2-7; D may be TRBD2 (5 bases). This CDR3 has 12 amino acids. Germline lookup yields CDR1 WSHSY and CDR2 SAAADI.